This TCR beta chain is drawn from a study of blood T cell repertoires in COVID-19. Looking at the study overall: Both acute and convalescent COVID-19 samples were obtained from the United States, Italy and Spain.

Donors of Cohort 3 who recovered were those that had two negative PCRs, clearance, or symptom resolution. CDR1 SGHTA and CDR2 FQGNSA come from the germline V gene. V was clipped by 4 bases and J by 4 bases; unmatched bases: 2. There are 14 residues in the CDR3. There are a few counts of this clone. Per the original data handling: Reference gene primer amplification gave nucleated cell count estimates. The protocol was immunoSEQ multiplex PCR, while the TCRdb copy is restricted to in-frame clones and leaves out a portion. Clone size and V and J calls were adopted from that table, with D and trimming inferred from the DNA. Altogether 200,000 to 250,000 clones are present, 90% to 95% being singletons, with the ten largest covering approximately 1.9%.

Sequenced sample: PBMCs or T cells enriched from blood (not recorded which). The rearrangement joins TRBV7-2 to TRBJ1-2; 11 bases fit TRBD1. This clonotype was sampled from a woman aged 18-35 years who had recovered from COVID-19. The CDR3 reads CASSSDRGPYGYTF. The CDR3 DNA reads as TGTGCCAGCAGCTCGGACAGGGGGCCCTATGGCTACACCTTC.